These T cell receptor beta chains were read from a single sample in a study of blood T cells in healthy people across ages. TCRdb re-called the 5' RACE reads through MiXCR, storing one row per CDR3 protein. The sample lists 1.5 million to 2 million distinct CDR3 sequences; over 25% were seen once. Sequences were obtained from blood. These receptor sequences come from a woman in her 30s in good health. The CDR3 runs from the conserved cysteine through the conserved F or W. The D gene is left open where the match is weak. Expanded clones are given a class, and other clones once, few, many or no size at all.

d_call: NA; v_call: TRBV6-2/TRBV6-3; clone_size: few; j_call: TRBJ2-7; cdr3_nt: TGTGCCAGCAGTTACGATAAAGGAGGGGGCGGTTACGAGCAGTACTTC; cdr3_aa: CASSYDKGGGGYEQYF
d_call: NA; v_call: TRBV5-1; clone_size: NA; j_call: TRBJ2-3; cdr3_nt: TGCGCCAGCAGCCTCCCTACTGACAGGTCCGATGAGGATACGCAGTATTTT; cdr3_aa: CASSLPTDRSDEDTQYF
d_call: NA; v_call: TRBV7-2; clone_size: few; j_call: TRBJ1-3; cdr3_nt: TGTGCCAGCAGGCCTAGTGGGACACCAGGAAACACCATATATTTT; cdr3_aa: CASRPSGTPGNTIYF
d_call: NA; v_call: TRBV7-2; clone_size: once; j_call: TRBJ2-5; cdr3_nt: TGTGCCAGCAGCTTATTCAACCAAGAGACCCAGTACTTC; cdr3_aa: CASSLFNQETQYF
d_call: TRBD2; v_call: TRBV28; clone_size: many; j_call: TRBJ2-3; cdr3_nt: TGTGCCAGCAGGAAGCGGGGGCTGAACACAGATACGCAGTATTTT; cdr3_aa: CASRKRGLNTDTQYF
d_call: NA; v_call: TRBV3-1; clone_size: NA; j_call: TRBJ2-7; cdr3_nt: TGTGCCAGCAGCCAGGGACTTCCACGCCCCTCCTACGAGCAGTACTTC; cdr3_aa: CASSQGLPRPSYEQYF
d_call: NA; v_call: TRBV2; clone_size: NA; j_call: TRBJ1-5; cdr3_nt: TGTGCCAGCATAGGATGGATCGGGCAGCCCCAGCATTTT; cdr3_aa: CASIGWIGQPQHF
d_call: NA; v_call: TRBV24-1; clone_size: few; j_call: TRBJ2-1; cdr3_nt: TGTGCCACCAGTGATCACTATCGTGTCGGACAGTACAATGAGCAGTTCTTC; cdr3_aa: CATSDHYRVGQYNEQFF
d_call: NA; v_call: TRBV28; clone_size: many; j_call: TRBJ2-5; cdr3_nt: TGTGCCAGCGGGGGACTCCTGGGCGAGACCCAGTACTTC; cdr3_aa: CASGGLLGETQYF
d_call: NA; v_call: TRBV2; clone_size: NA; j_call: TRBJ1-1; cdr3_nt: TGTGCCAGCAGTATCAGGGTGGAGGGCACTGAAGCTTTCTTT; cdr3_aa: CASSIRVEGTEAFF
d_call: NA; v_call: TRBV12-5; clone_size: few; j_call: TRBJ2-4; cdr3_nt: TGTGCTAGTGGTAACGGGCCTTTAGTCAAAAACATTCAGTACTTC; cdr3_aa: CASGNGPLVKNIQYF
d_call: NA; v_call: TRBV7-9; clone_size: many; j_call: TRBJ2-5; cdr3_nt: TGTGCCAGCAGCCCTGACTCGGGGTTCAAGAGGACCCAGTACTTC; cdr3_aa: CASSPDSGFKRTQYF
d_call: TRBD1; v_call: TRBV28; clone_size: few; j_call: TRBJ2-3; cdr3_nt: TGTGCCAGCAGTTCTCGACAGGGGGGTGATACGCAGTATTTT; cdr3_aa: CASSSRQGGDTQYF
d_call: NA; v_call: TRBV16; clone_size: NA; j_call: TRBJ2-2; cdr3_nt: TGTGCCAGCAGCCAGTCGATAGTGAACACCGGGGAGCTGTTTTTT; cdr3_aa: CASSQSIVNTGELFF
d_call: NA; v_call: TRBV7-4; clone_size: NA; j_call: TRBJ1-5; cdr3_nt: TGTGCCAGCAGCTCCCCTACACGGTGCAGCAATCAGCCCCAGCATTTT; cdr3_aa: CASSSPTRCSNQPQHF
d_call: NA; v_call: TRBV4-2; clone_size: NA; j_call: TRBJ2-5; cdr3_nt: TGTGCCAGCAGCCCCCAGCTGGTGGAAGAGACCCAGTACTTC; cdr3_aa: CASSPQLVEETQYF
d_call: TRBD2; v_call: TRBV10-1; clone_size: many; j_call: TRBJ2-5; cdr3_nt: TGCGCCAGCAGTGGGTCGACTAGCGGAACTCAAGAGACCCAGTACTTC; cdr3_aa: CASSGSTSGTQETQYF
d_call: TRBD2; v_call: TRBV4-1; clone_size: NA; j_call: TRBJ2-1; cdr3_nt: TGCGCCAGCAGCCAAGAACCTAGCGGGAACTCCAATGAGCAGTTCTTC; cdr3_aa: CASSQEPSGNSNEQFF
d_call: TRBD2; v_call: TRBV5-1; clone_size: many; j_call: TRBJ2-7; cdr3_nt: TGCGCCAGCAGCGATCCTAGCGGGCGAGACTACGAGCAGTACTTC; cdr3_aa: CASSDPSGRDYEQYF
d_call: NA; v_call: TRBV6-1; clone_size: few; j_call: TRBJ1-1; cdr3_nt: NA; cdr3_aa: CASSEWVGQGAIF
d_call: TRBD1; v_call: TRBV5-1; clone_size: many; j_call: TRBJ2-4; cdr3_nt: TGCGCCAGCAGACAGGGGGTAGCCAAAAACATTCAGTACTTC; cdr3_aa: CASRQGVAKNIQYF
d_call: NA; v_call: TRBV7-6; clone_size: few; j_call: TRBJ2-1; cdr3_nt: TGTGCCAGCAGCTTAGCGGGCCCCGACAATGAGCAGTTCTTC; cdr3_aa: CASSLAGPDNEQFF
d_call: TRBD1; v_call: TRBV5-5; clone_size: few; j_call: TRBJ2-5; cdr3_nt: TGTGCCAGCAGCACAACAGGGGCAGAGACCCAGTACTTC; cdr3_aa: CASSTTGAETQYF
d_call: TRBD1; v_call: TRBV2; clone_size: NA; j_call: TRBJ1-5; cdr3_nt: TGTGCCAGCAGTGAACAGGGGGCTGGCAATCAGCCCCAGCATTTT; cdr3_aa: CASSEQGAGNQPQHF
d_call: NA; v_call: TRBV29-1; clone_size: NA; j_call: TRBJ2-5; cdr3_nt: TGCAGTGGTGGTTTGGGAATGCGAGAGACCCAGTACTTC; cdr3_aa: CSGGLGMRETQYF
d_call: TRBD2; v_call: TRBV20-1; clone_size: NA; j_call: TRBJ2-1; cdr3_nt: TGCAGTGCTAGTTCCAGCGGGGCCATTCAAGAGACCCAGTTCTTC; cdr3_aa: CSASSSGAIQETQFF
d_call: TRBD1; v_call: TRBV25-1; clone_size: NA; j_call: TRBJ2-5; cdr3_nt: TGTGCCAGCAGTACCCGAGACAGGGTGGGGGAGACCCAGTACTTC; cdr3_aa: CASSTRDRVGETQYF
d_call: NA; v_call: TRBV7-9; clone_size: NA; j_call: TRBJ1-1; cdr3_nt: TGTGCCTGGGGGTCGGTGAACACTGAAGCTTTCTTT; cdr3_aa: CAWGSVNTEAFF
d_call: TRBD1; v_call: TRBV7-7; clone_size: few; j_call: TRBJ2-1; cdr3_nt: TGTGCCAGCAGCCCAGGACAGGGGGGGAAGCAGTTCTTC; cdr3_aa: CASSPGQGGKQFF
d_call: TRBD1; v_call: TRBV5-1; clone_size: NA; j_call: TRBJ2-7; cdr3_nt: TGCGCCAGCAGCCTTCGATCCGGGACAGGGTTCTACGAGCAGTACTTC; cdr3_aa: CASSLRSGTGFYEQYF
d_call: NA; v_call: TRBV7-2; clone_size: many; j_call: TRBJ2-7; cdr3_nt: TGTGCCAGCAGCTTAGTGTACGAGCAGTACTTC; cdr3_aa: CASSLVYEQYF
d_call: NA; v_call: TRBV2; clone_size: NA; j_call: TRBJ1-6; cdr3_nt: TGTGCCAGCAGTGATGGGGGCTTTGTTGTTCCCCTCCACTTT; cdr3_aa: CASSDGGFVVPLHF
d_call: TRBD1; v_call: TRBV5-1; clone_size: few; j_call: TRBJ2-7; cdr3_nt: TGCGCCAGCGGCTTGGATATGAGGACAGGGCCTCTCGAGCAGTACTTC; cdr3_aa: CASGLDMRTGPLEQYF
d_call: NA; v_call: TRBV7-2; clone_size: many; j_call: TRBJ2-5; cdr3_nt: TGTGCCAGCAGCGACGGGGGGCCCTATCAAGAGACCCAGTACTTC; cdr3_aa: CASSDGGPYQETQYF
d_call: NA; v_call: TRBV4-3; clone_size: NA; j_call: TRBJ2-7; cdr3_nt: TGCGCCAGCAGCCAAGAGGACTGGGGGCTTTCCTACGAGCAGTACTTC; cdr3_aa: CASSQEDWGLSYEQYF
d_call: TRBD1; v_call: TRBV12-3/TRBV12-4; clone_size: many; j_call: TRBJ2-7; cdr3_nt: TGTGCCAGCAGATCCACCGGGACAGGGGCGAAAGAGCAGTACTTC; cdr3_aa: CASRSTGTGAKEQYF
d_call: NA; v_call: TRBV2; clone_size: NA; j_call: TRBJ2-7; cdr3_nt: TGTGCCAGCAGGGTAACAGGGATGGGCACCTACGAGCAGTACTTC; cdr3_aa: CASRVTGMGTYEQYF
d_call: NA; v_call: TRBV12-3/TRBV12-4; clone_size: few; j_call: TRBJ1-6; cdr3_nt: TGTGCCAGCAGTTTAGCGGCGGGGGCTCAGTCACCCCTCCACTTT; cdr3_aa: CASSLAAGAQSPLHF
d_call: NA; v_call: TRBV6-6; clone_size: few; j_call: TRBJ2-7; cdr3_nt: TGTGCCAGCAGGGACAGCCCACCCTACGAGCAGTACTTC; cdr3_aa: CASRDSPPYEQYF
d_call: TRBD2; v_call: TRBV7-2; clone_size: NA; j_call: TRBJ2-3; cdr3_nt: TGTGCCAGCAGCCTACATTCTAGCGGGATATTGACAGATACGCAGTATTTT; cdr3_aa: CASSLHSSGILTDTQYF
d_call: TRBD1; v_call: TRBV12-3/TRBV12-4; clone_size: few; j_call: TRBJ1-5; cdr3_nt: TGTGCCAGCAGTGACAGGGTTGGGGAGCCCCAGCATTTT; cdr3_aa: CASSDRVGEPQHF
d_call: TRBD2; v_call: TRBV12-3/TRBV12-4; clone_size: NA; j_call: TRBJ2-5; cdr3_nt: TGTGTCAGCAGTTCAACTAGCGGGGAGGAGACCCAGTACTTC; cdr3_aa: CVSSSTSGEETQYF
d_call: NA; v_call: TRBV9; clone_size: many; j_call: TRBJ2-4; cdr3_nt: TGTGCCAGCAGCGCCGTCGGTGGCCCGAGGGACATTCAGTACTTC; cdr3_aa: CASSAVGGPRDIQYF
d_call: NA; v_call: TRBV12-3/TRBV12-4; clone_size: NA; j_call: TRBJ2-7; cdr3_nt: TGTGCCAGTGCCGGGGCCTCCTACGAGCAGTACTTC; cdr3_aa: CASAGASYEQYF
d_call: NA; v_call: TRBV12-5; clone_size: NA; j_call: TRBJ2-7; cdr3_nt: TGTGCTAGTGGTCAGGATGGGCAGGGGATTTTCTACGAGCAGTACTTC; cdr3_aa: CASGQDGQGIFYEQYF
d_call: NA; v_call: TRBV29-1; clone_size: few; j_call: TRBJ2-3; cdr3_nt: TGCAGCGTTTTTTTAGATACGCAGTATTTT; cdr3_aa: CSVFLDTQYF
d_call: NA; v_call: TRBV11-2; clone_size: few; j_call: TRBJ2-2; cdr3_nt: TGTGCCAGCAGCTTAGGCAGTCCGGACACCGGGGAGCTGTTTTTT; cdr3_aa: CASSLGSPDTGELFF
d_call: NA; v_call: TRBV20-1; clone_size: once; j_call: TRBJ2-1; cdr3_nt: TGCAGTGCTAGAGTTCCTTACGGGAGCGGGCCCCCGTTTTACAATGAGCAGTTCTTC; cdr3_aa: CSARVPYGSGPPFYNEQFF
d_call: TRBD1; v_call: TRBV20-1; clone_size: NA; j_call: TRBJ2-5; cdr3_nt: TGCAGTGCTAGAGATATCCGACAGGGGGATTGGACCCAGTACTTC; cdr3_aa: CSARDIRQGDWTQYF
d_call: NA; v_call: TRBV12-3/TRBV12-4; clone_size: few; j_call: TRBJ2-3; cdr3_nt: TGTGCCAGCAGTTTAGAGTCAACCGCAGATACGCAGTATTTT; cdr3_aa: CASSLESTADTQYF
d_call: NA; v_call: TRBV4-3; clone_size: NA; j_call: TRBJ1-1; cdr3_nt: TGCGCCAGCAGCCAAGAATGGGGGGGTCGCACTGAAGCTTTCTTT; cdr3_aa: CASSQEWGGRTEAFF
d_call: TRBD2; v_call: TRBV9; clone_size: many; j_call: TRBJ2-1; cdr3_nt: TGTGCCAGCAGCGTAGTAGGCGGGAGTGAGCAGTTCTTC; cdr3_aa: CASSVVGGSEQFF
d_call: TRBD1; v_call: TRBV3-1; clone_size: NA; j_call: TRBJ1-5; cdr3_nt: TGTGCCAGCAGCCAACGACAGGGGTATCAGCCCCAGCATTTT; cdr3_aa: CASSQRQGYQPQHF
d_call: TRBD2; v_call: TRBV29-1; clone_size: many; j_call: TRBJ2-5; cdr3_nt: TGCAGCGTTGTAGCTGGGACTAGTTCGGTGGAGACCCAGTACTTC; cdr3_aa: CSVVAGTSSVETQYF